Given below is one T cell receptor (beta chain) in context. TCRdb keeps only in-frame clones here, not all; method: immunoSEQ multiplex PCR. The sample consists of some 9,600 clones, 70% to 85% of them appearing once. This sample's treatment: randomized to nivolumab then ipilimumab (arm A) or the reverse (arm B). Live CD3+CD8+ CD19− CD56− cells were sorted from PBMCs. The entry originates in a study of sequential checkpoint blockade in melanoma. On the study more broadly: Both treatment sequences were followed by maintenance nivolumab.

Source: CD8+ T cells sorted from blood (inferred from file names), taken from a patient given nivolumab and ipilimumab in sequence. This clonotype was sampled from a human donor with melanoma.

CDR3 sequence (DNA): TGTGCCAGCAGTTTAAATAGGAGACAGGGGGGCGTCAATCAGCCCCAGCATTTT. It translates to CASSLNRRQGGVNQPQHF. The rearrangement joins TRBV28 to TRBJ1-5; 9 bases line up with TRBD1. V shed 2 bases, J shed 3 bases, and the junction held 11 bases outside the gene matches. This CDR3 is built from 18 residues. Germline V gene lookup returns CDR1 MDHEN and CDR2 SYDVKM.